The text below deals with one TCR beta chain. Some clones are missing from TCRdb's copy, which holds only in-frame ones; the method was immunoSEQ multiplex PCR. The sample includes 65,000 to 95,000 clones, 85% to 95% of them seen just once. The data are from a study of T cell changes during pregnancy in multiple sclerosis. The sample in question was peripheral blood, obtained after pregnancy. The sequence derives from a female donor in good health, enrolled as a control in a pregnancy study.

CDR3 sequence reads: CASIYSGGRGEQFF. The CDR3 DNA sequence: TGTGCCAGCATCTACTCCGGCGGGAGAGGCGAGCAGTTCTTC. The chain employs TRBV6-5 and TRBJ2-1; TRBD2 aligns across 7 bases. Germline V CDR1 and CDR2: MNHEY, SVGAGI. CDR3 length equals 14 residues. The V segment lost 7 bases and the J segment 10 bases; nucleotides outside the gene matches: 13.